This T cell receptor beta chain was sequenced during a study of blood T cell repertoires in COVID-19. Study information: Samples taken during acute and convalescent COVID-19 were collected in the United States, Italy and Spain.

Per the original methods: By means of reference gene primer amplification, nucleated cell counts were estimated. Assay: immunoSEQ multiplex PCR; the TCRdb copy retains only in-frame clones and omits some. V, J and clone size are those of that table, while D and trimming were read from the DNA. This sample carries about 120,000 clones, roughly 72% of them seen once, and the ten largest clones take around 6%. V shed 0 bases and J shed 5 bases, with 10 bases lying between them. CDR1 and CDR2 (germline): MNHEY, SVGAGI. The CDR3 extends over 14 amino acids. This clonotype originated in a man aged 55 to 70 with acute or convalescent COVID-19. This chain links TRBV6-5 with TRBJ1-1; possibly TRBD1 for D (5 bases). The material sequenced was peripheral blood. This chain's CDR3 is CASSYSIGGTEAFF. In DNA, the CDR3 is TGTGCCAGCAGTTACTCGATCGGGGGTACTGAAGCTTTCTTT.